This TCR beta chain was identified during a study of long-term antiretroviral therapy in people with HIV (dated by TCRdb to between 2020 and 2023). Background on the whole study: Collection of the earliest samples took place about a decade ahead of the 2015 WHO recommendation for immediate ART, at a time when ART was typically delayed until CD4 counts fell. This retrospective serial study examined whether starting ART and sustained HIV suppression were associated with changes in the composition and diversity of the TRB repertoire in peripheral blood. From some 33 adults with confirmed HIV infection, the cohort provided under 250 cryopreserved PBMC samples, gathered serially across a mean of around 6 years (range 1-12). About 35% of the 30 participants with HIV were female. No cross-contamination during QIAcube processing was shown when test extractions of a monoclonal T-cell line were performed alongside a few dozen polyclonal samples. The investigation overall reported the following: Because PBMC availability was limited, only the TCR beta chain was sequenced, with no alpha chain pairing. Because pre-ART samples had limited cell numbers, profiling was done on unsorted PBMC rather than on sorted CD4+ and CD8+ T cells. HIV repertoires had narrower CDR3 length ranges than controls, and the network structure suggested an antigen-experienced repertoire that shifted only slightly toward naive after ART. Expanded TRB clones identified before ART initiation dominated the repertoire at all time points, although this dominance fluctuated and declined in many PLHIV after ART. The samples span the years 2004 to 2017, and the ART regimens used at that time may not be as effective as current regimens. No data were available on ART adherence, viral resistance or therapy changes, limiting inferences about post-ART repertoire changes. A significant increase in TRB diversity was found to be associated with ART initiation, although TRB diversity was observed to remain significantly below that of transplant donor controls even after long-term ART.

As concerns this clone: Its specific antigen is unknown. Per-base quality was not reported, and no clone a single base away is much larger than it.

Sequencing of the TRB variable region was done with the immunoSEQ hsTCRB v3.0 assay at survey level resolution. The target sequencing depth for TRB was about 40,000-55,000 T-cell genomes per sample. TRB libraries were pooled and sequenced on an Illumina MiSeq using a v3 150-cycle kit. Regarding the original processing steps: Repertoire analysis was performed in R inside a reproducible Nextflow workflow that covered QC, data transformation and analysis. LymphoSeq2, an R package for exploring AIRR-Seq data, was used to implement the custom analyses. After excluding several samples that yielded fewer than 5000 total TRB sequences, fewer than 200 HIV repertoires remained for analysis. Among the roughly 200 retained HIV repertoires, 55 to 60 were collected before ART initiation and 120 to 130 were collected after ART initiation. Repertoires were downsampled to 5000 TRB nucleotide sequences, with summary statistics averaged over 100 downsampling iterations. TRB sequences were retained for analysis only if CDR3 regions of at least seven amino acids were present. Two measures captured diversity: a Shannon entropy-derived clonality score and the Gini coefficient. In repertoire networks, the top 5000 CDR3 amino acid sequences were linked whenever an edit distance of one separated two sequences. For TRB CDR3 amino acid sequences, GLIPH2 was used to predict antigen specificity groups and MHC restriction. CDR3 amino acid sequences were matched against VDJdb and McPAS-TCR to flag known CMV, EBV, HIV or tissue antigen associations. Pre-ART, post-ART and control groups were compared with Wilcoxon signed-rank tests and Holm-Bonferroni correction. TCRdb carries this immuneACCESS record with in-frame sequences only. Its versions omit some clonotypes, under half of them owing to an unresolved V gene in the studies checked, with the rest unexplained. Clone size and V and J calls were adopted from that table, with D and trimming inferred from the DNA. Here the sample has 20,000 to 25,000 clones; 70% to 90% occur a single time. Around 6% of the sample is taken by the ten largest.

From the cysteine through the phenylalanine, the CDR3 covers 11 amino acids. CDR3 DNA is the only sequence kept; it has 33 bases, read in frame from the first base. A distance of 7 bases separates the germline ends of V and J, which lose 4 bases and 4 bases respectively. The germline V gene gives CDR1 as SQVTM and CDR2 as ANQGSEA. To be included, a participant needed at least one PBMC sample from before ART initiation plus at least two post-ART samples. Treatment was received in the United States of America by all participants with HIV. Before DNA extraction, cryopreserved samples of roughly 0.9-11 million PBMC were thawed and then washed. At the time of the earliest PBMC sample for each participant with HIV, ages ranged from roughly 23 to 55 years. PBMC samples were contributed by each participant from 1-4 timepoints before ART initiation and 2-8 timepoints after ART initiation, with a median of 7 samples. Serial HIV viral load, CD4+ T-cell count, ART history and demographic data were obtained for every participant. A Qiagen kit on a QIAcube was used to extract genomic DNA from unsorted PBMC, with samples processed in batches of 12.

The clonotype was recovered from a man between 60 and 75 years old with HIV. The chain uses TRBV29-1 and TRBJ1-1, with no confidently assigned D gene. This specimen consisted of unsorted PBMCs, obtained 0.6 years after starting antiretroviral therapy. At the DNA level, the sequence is TGCAGCGTTGTTCGGGCCACTGAAGCTTTCTTT. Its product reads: CSVVRATEAFF.